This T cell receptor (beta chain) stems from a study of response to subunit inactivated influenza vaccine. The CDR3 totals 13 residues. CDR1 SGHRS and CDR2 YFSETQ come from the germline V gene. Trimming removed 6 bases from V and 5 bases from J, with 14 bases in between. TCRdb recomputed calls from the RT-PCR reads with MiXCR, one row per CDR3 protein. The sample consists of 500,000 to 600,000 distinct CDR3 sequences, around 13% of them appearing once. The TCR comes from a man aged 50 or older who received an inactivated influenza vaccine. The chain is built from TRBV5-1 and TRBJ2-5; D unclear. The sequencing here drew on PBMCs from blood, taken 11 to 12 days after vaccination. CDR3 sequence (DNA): TGCGCCAGCACCCTCGGACGGACGGAGACCCAGTACTTC. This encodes CASTLGRTETQYF.